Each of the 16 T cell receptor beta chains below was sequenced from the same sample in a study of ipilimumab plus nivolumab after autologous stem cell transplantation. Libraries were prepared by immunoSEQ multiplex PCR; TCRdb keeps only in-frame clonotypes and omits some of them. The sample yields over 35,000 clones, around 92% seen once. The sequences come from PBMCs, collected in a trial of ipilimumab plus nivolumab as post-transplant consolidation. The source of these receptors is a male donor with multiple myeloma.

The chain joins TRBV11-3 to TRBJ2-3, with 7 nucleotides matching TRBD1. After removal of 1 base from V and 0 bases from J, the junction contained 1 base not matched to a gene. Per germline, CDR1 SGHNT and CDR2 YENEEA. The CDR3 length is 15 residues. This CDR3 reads CASSLGQGSTDTQYF. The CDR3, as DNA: TGTGCCAGCAGCTTAGGACAGGGAAGCACAGATACGCAGTATTTT.

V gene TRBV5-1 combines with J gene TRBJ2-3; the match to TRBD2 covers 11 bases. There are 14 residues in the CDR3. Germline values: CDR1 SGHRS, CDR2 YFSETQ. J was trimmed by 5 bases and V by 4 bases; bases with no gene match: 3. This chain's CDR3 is CASSPGLAGDTQYF. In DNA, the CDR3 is TGCGCCAGCAGCCCCGGACTAGCGGGAGATACGCAGTATTTT.

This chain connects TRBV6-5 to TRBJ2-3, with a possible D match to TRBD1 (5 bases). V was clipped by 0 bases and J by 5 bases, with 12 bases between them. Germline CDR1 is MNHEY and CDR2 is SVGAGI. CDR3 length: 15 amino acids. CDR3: CASSYSIGHEDTQYF. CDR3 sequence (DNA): TGTGCCAGCAGTTACTCGATCGGACACGAAGATACGCAGTATTTT.

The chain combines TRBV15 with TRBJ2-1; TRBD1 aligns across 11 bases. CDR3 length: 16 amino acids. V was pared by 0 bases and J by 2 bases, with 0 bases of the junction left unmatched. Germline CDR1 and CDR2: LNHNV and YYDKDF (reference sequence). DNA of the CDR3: TGTGCCACCAGCAGAGAGGGACAGGGGGCCTACAATGAGCAGTTCTTC. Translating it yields CATSREGQGAYNEQFF.

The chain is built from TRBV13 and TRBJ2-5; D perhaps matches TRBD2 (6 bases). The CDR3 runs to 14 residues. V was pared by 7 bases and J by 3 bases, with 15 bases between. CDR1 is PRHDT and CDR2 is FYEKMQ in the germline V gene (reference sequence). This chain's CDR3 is CASTPPTGEETQYF. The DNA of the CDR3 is TGTGCCAGCACCCCGCCGACGGGAGAAGAGACCCAGTACTTC. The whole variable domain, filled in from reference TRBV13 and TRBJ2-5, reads AAGVIQSPRHLIKEKRETATLKCYPIPRHDTVYWYQQGPGQDPQFLISFYEKMQSDKGSIPDRFSAQQFSDYHSELNMSSLELGDSALYFCASTPPTGEETQYFGPGTRLLVL.

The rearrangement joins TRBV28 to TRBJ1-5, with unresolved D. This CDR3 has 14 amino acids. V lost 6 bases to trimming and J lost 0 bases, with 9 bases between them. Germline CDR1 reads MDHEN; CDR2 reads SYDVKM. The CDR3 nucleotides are TGTGCCAGCAGCACACCCGCTAGCAATCAGCCCCAGCATTTT. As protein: CASSTPASNQPQHF.

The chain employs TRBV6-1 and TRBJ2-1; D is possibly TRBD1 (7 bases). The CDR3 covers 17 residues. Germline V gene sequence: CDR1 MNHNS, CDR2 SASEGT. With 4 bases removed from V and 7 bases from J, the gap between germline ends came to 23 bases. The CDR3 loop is CASSVVRGGGGVNEQFF. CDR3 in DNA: TGTGCCAGCAGTGTAGTACGAGGCGGAGGGGGCGTGAATGAGCAGTTCTTC.

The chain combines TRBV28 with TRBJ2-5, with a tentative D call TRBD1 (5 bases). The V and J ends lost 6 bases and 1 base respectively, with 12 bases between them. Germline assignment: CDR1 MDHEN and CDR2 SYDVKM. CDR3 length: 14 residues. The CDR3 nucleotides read TGTGCCAGCAGCCCAGCAGGGTTCCAAGAGACCCAGTACTTC. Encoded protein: CASSPAGFQETQYF.

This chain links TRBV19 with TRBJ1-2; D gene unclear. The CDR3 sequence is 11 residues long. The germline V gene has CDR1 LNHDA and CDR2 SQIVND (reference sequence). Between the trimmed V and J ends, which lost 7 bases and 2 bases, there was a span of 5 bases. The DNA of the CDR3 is TGTGCCAGTAACCACAACTATGGCTACACCTTC. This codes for CASNHNYGYTF.

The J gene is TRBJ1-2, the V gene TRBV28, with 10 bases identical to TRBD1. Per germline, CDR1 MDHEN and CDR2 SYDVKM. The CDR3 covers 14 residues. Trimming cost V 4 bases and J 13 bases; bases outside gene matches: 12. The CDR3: CASSWDRDRGSFTF. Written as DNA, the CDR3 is TGTGCCAGCAGTTGGGACCGGGACAGGGGATCTTTCACCTTC.

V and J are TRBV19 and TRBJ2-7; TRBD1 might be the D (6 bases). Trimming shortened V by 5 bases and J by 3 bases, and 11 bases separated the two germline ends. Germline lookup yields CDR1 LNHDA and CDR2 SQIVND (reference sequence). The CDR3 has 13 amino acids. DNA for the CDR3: TGTGCCAGTAGTGTAAACAGGGACTACGAGCAGTACTTC. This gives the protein CASSVNRDYEQYF.

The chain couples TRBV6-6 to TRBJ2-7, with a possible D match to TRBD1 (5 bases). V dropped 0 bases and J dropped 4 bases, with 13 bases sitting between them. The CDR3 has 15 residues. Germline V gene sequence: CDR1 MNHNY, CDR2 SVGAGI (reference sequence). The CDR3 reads CASSYSTAQAYEQYF. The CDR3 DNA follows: TGTGCCAGCAGTTACTCGACAGCCCAGGCGTACGAGCAGTACTTC.

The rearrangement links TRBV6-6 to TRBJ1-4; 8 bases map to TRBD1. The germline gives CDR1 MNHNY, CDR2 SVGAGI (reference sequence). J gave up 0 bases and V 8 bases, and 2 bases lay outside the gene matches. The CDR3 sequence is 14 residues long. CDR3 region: CASLDRATNEKLFF. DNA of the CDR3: TGTGCCAGCCTGGACAGGGCAACTAATGAAAAACTGTTTTTT.

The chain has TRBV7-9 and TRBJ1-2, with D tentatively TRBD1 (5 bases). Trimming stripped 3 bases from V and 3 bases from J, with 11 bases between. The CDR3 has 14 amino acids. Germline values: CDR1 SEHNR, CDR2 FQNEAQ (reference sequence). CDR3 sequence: CASSFLQVHYGYTF. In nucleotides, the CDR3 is TGTGCCAGCAGCTTTCTACAGGTTCACTATGGCTACACCTTC.

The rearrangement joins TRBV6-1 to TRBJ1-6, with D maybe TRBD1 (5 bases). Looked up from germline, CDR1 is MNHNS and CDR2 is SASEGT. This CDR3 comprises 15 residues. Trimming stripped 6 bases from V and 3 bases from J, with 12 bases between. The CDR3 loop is CASRWGTNYNSPLHF. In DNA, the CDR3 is TGTGCCAGCAGGTGGGGCACAAACTATAATTCACCCCTCCACTTT.

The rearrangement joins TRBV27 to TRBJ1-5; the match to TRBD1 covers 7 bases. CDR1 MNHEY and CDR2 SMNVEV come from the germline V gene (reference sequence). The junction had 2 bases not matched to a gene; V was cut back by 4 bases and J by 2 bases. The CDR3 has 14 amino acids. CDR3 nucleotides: TGTGCCAGCAGTTACACAGGGGGCAATCAGCCCCAGCATTTT. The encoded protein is CASSYTGGNQPQHF.